This is a list of T cell receptor beta chains from one sample in a study of identical twins. TCRdb ran MiXCR on the 5' RACE reads and lists one entry per CDR3 protein. The sample lists more than 1.5 million distinct CDR3 sequences, roughly 35% occurring once. Sequenced input: cord blood. Receptors originate from a newborn girl in good health. Each CDR3 is given with its conserved first and last residue. Fields, in order: V gene, J gene, D gene, clone size, CDR3 DNA, CDR3 protein. A D gene is named only where the DNA matches it firmly. Only some rows state a clone size, as once, few, many or a class for expanded clones.

>TRBV29-1|TRBJ2-2|TRBD2|NA
TGCAGCGTTTCCAGACTAGCGGGGGGGAGGCACGGGGAGCTGTTTTTT
CSVSRLAGGRHGELFF
>TRBV12-3/TRBV12-4|TRBJ2-4|NA|NA
TGTGCCAGCAGTTCGCTAGTGGGGTCGGGGGCCAAAAACATTCAGTACTTC
CASSSLVGSGAKNIQYF
>TRBV29-1|TRBJ1-1|NA|few
TGCAGCGTTGTGGGGGGGAAGCGGAACACTGAAGCTTTCTTT
CSVVGGKRNTEAFF
>TRBV11-2|TRBJ1-6|NA|NA
TGTGCCAGCAGCGGGATGCGGGGGGCCAATTCACCCCTCCACTTT
CASSGMRGANSPLHF
>TRBV4-2|TRBJ2-1|NA|NA
TGTGCCAGCAGCCGAGAACTAACCTACAATGAGCAGTTCTTC
CASSRELTYNEQFF
>TRBV4-1|TRBJ2-1|TRBD2|few
TGCGCCAGCAGAAACCCCTGGGGGACTAGCTCCTACAATGAGCAGTTCTTC
CASRNPWGTSSYNEQFF
>TRBV27|TRBJ2-7|NA|NA
TGTGCCAGCAGTTTAGTAGGCGGGACACCCTACGAGCAGTACTTC
CASSLVGGTPYEQYF
>TRBV28|TRBJ1-4|NA|NA
TGTGCCAGCAGGCAACTGAAACCCGACAAGGGTAATGAAAAACTGTTTTTT
CASRQLKPDKGNEKLFF
>TRBV27|TRBJ2-5|NA|few
TGTGCCAGCAGACTTTACAAAGAGACCCAGTACTTT
CASRLYKETQYF
>TRBV20-1|TRBJ2-1|TRBD2|NA
TGCAGTGCTCCGACTAGCGGGAGGTTGAATGAGCAGTTCTTC
CSAPTSGRLNEQFF
>TRBV5-1|TRBJ2-5|NA|few
TGCGCCAGCAGCTTGGGCGCCGACCAAGAGACCCAGTACTTC
CASSLGADQETQYF
>TRBV5-1|TRBJ2-3|TRBD1|few
TGCGCCAGCAGCCTAGCTACAGGGGGCCCCACAGATACGCAGTATTTT
CASSLATGGPTDTQYF
>TRBV6-5|TRBJ2-1|TRBD1|NA
TGTGCCGGCAGTTACCAACAGGGGAAAGGCTACGAGCAGTTCTTC
CAGSYQQGKGYEQFF
>TRBV4-2|TRBJ2-1|NA|few
TGTGCCAGCAGCCAAGTTGGTGCGGGGCACAATGAGCAGTTCTTC
CASSQVGAGHNEQFF
>TRBV9|TRBJ2-7|TRBD1|few
TGTGCCAGCAGCGCCGGAGGACAGGGTTGGTACGAGCAGTACTTC
CASSAGGQGWYEQYF
>TRBV20-1|TRBJ1-5|NA|once
TGCAGTGCTAGGGAGAGGCAGGGGACGGGTGTGAATAGCAATCAGCCCCAGCATTTT
CSARERQGTGVNSNQPQHF
>TRBV20-1|TRBJ2-1|TRBD1|NA
TGCAGTGCTAGAGAGGGACAGGCAAAAGTCCACAATGAGCAGTTCTTC
CSAREGQAKVHNEQFF
>TRBV20-1|TRBJ1-4|NA|NA
TGCAGTGCTAGGGCAAACAGGGCCGGTAATGAAAAACTGTTTTTT
CSARANRAGNEKLFF
>TRBV4-1|TRBJ2-2|TRBD2|NA
TGCGCCAGCAGGGCTAGCGGTCTCACCGGGGAGCTGTTTTTT
CASRASGLTGELFF
>TRBV6-6|TRBJ1-5|NA|few
TGTGCCAGCAGTTCCTCTGGCGGAAGCAATCAGCCCCAGCATTTT
CASSSSGGSNQPQHF
>TRBV27|TRBJ1-2|TRBD1|few
TGTGCCAGCAGTCCGGGACAGCGGACCCTTTTCGGGGGCTACACCTTC
CASSPGQRTLFGGYTF
>TRBV10-3|TRBJ2-1|NA|many
TGTGCCATCAGTGAGTCTCCGACTAGTTATCGGCAGTTCTTC
CAISESPTSYRQFF
>TRBV6-5|TRBJ1-1|NA|NA
TGTGCCAGCAGTTACCAGCAACATTACCGAGCTTTCTTT
CASSYQQHYRAFF
>TRBV12-3/TRBV12-4|TRBJ1-5|NA|few
TGTGCCAGCAGTTTAAGGCGGGGCCCGAATCAGCCCCAGCATTTT
CASSLRRGPNQPQHF
>TRBV7-9|TRBJ2-5|NA|NA
TGTGCCAGCAGTTATATCTTGGGAGGTGAGCAGTACTTC
CASSYILGGEQYF
>TRBV28|TRBJ2-1|TRBD1|few
TGTGCCAGCAGTTCCCACCGGGACAGCTCCTACAATGAGCAGTTCTTC
CASSSHRDSSYNEQFF
>TRBV7-2|TRBJ2-1|NA|NA
TGTGCCAGCAGCCCCCGCTGGTTAGCAGCCAACAATGAGCAGTTCTTC
CASSPRWLAANNEQFF
>TRBV20-1|TRBJ2-5|TRBD2|few
TGCAGTGCTAGAGCCGGGAGGGAAGAGACCCAGTACTTC
CSARAGREETQYF
>TRBV11-2|TRBJ2-7|TRBD2|few
TGTGCCAGCAGCCGGAGAAGCGGGGGCGGGTCCTACAATGAGCAGTACTTC
CASSRRSGGGSYNEQYF
>TRBV29-1|TRBJ2-7|NA|NA
TGCAGCGTTGAAGATCTCAGGGAGCAGTACTTC
CSVEDLREQYF
>TRBV20-1|TRBJ2-7|TRBD2|NA
TGCAGTGCTAGAAGGACTAGCGGAGGGGGGGAGCAGTACTTC
CSARRTSGGGEQYF